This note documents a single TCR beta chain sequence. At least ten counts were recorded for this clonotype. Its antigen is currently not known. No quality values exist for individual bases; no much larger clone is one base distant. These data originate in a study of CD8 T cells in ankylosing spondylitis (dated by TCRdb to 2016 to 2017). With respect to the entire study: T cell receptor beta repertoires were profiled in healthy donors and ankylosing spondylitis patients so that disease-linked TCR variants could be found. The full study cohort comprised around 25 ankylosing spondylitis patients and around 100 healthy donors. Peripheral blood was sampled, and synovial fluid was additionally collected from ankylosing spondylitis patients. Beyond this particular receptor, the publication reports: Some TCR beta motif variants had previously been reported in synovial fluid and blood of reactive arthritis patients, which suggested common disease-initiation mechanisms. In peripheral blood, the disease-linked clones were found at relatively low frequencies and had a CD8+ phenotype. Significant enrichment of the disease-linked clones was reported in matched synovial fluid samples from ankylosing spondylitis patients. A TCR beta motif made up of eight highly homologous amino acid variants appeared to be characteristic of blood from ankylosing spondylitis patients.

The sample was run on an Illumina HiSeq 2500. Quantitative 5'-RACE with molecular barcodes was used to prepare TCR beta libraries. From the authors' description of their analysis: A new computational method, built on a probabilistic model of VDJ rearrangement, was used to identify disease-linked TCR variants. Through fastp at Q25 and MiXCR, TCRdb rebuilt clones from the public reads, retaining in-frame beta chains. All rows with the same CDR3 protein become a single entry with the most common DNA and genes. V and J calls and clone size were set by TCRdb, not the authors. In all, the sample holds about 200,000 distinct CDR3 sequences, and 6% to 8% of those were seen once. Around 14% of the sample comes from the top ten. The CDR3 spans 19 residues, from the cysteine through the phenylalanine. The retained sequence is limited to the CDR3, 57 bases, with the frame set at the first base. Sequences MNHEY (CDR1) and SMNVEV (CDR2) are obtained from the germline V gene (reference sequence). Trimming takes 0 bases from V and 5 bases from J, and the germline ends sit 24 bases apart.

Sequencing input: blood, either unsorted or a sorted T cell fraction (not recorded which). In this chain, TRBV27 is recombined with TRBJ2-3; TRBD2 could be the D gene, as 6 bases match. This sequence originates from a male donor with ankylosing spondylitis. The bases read TGTGCCAGCAGTTTATCACATCCCGGGACTGACATCCGGGTAGATACGCAGTATTTT. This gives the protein CASSLSHPGTDIRVDTQYF.